This T cell receptor beta chain came from a study of graft-versus-host responses after intestinal transplantation (dated by TCRdb to about 2021). Describing the broader study: Multivisceral, liver-intestinal, or isolated intestinal transplants were received by the recipients. Every recipient was given anti-thymocyte globulin induction, then maintenance tacrolimus and steroids for roughly 3 years. After intestinal transplantation, graft-versus-host and host-versus-graft alloreactive T cell clones were followed in the graft, circulation and bone marrow using bulk TCR-beta CDR3 sequencing. To identify alloreactive clones, pre-transplant mixed lymphocyte reaction products were sequenced and compared with unstimulated pre-transplant donor and recipient T cells. The cohort enrolled 20 to 30 intestinal transplant recipients, one of whom was a retransplant, and a few patients without pretransplant specimens were excluded. Donor T cell macrochimerism was defined as a peak of at least 4% donor T cells among recipient peripheral blood mononuclear cells. Samples from a few later patients were sequenced in-house on an Illumina MiSeq with MiXCR processing rather than by the commercial service. Overall results and qualifications from the work: Early after transplant, declines in HvG clones were associated with peak levels of circulating GvH clones. GvH clones were found in recipient bone marrow, and some of the GvH clones appeared earlier in ileal mucosa or blood, which is consistent with an intestinal mucosal origin. In the allografts of patients with donor T cell macrochimerism, GvH to HvG T cell clonal ratios were high. The conclusions were limited by the relatively low number and heterogeneity of the intestinal transplant patients.

Per the publication, the time point label means: cells obtained before transplantation from donor or recipient. Mixed lymphocyte reactions plated approximately 200,000 CFSE-labeled pre-transplant responders with approximately 200,000 irradiated violet-dye-labeled stimulators and were cultured for six to seven days. After the mixed lymphocyte reaction, proliferating CD3+CD4+CFSE-low and CD3+CD8+CFSE-low responder cells were FACS-sorted on a BD Influx sorter. The method behind the library was the immunoSEQ multiplex PCR assay. For most patients, genomic DNA was isolated with the Qiagen DNeasy Blood and Tissue Kit and shipped frozen to Adaptive Biotechnologies for TCR sequencing. For most patients, high-throughput TCR-beta CDR3 sequencing of genomic DNA was performed by Adaptive Biotechnologies. The source study handled its data this way. Adaptive's ImmunoSEQ software was the source of the TCR sequencing data for roughly 19 patients, while a few other patients were processed with MiXCR and VDJtools. To correct CD4 versus CD8 sorting errors, any sequence found in both subsets at a frequency ratio below 5:1 was removed. CDR3 nucleotide sequences shared between donor and recipient were removed because their origin could not be assigned. To count as alloreactive, a clone needed at least 2-fold expansion over unstimulated cells and a minimum CFSE-low frequency of 0.002% (template counts) or 0.001% (read counts). A clone was considered mappable if detected in the sequenced pre-transplant spleen, lymph node, or MLR CFSE-low populations of the donor or recipient. Cumulative frequency of alloreactive clones was calculated as a percentage of all sequences weighted by copy number. What TCRdb holds here is the immuneACCESS table cut down to in-frame rearrangements. Part of the clones is not present; checked against another copy, under half of the missing clones reflect an unresolved V gene, and the others are unexplained. V, J and clone size are those of that table, while D and trimming were read from the DNA. The sample yields around 21,000 clones; about a third were counted once. In total, the top ten clones hold about 9.3% of the sample.

This clone has just a few counts. No much larger clonotype is one base removed from it; base qualities were not supplied. The junction carries 16 bases between V and J, which are trimmed by 6 bases and 3 bases respectively. The CDR3 runs 15 residues from the cysteine to the phenylalanine. Kept here is only the CDR3 DNA, which spans 45 bases and is read in frame from base 1. CDR1 and CDR2, per the germline V gene, are MNHEY and SVGAGI. The clonotype was recovered from a human patient who received an intestinal transplant. The V and J genes are TRBV6-5 and TRBJ2-3, with TRBD2 perhaps the D gene, on 6 matching bases. The sample was alloreactive CD8+ T cells from a mixed lymphocyte reaction culture, taken before intestinal transplant. The intended sense of this specimen's cell subset or site label: CFSE-low proliferating T cells sorted from approximately 6-day pre-transplant mixed lymphocyte reaction (GvH or HvG direction). The CDR3: CASSLWRGTTDTQYF. In nucleotides, the sequence is TGTGCCAGCAGCCTATGGCGGGGCACAACAGATACGCAGTATTTT.